This T cell receptor (beta chain) derives from a study of read filtering for tumor transcriptome and immune sequencing. Study in general: By R-ISS, stages I, II and III held around 8, 15 and 7 patients. TCR-mapped reads were about 4.05 to 10.27 million with IR-seq versus about 85 to 1,300 with RNA-seq.

This clonotype was counted ten times or more. Its specificity is not known. J gave up 3 bases and V 3 bases, and 5 bases lay outside the gene matches. The CDR3 runs 15 residues. Germline values: CDR1 SGHTA, CDR2 FQGNSA. Findings of the study overall: Correlation between methods rose after single-read clonotypes were removed.

This library used approximately 390 ng RNA and molecular barcoded adaptors spanning alpha/delta and beta/gamma chains. TCRdb passed the reads through MiXCR, listing each CDR3 protein once. The table includes more than 35,000 distinct CDR3 sequences, approximately 15% detected once. The sequence derives from a donor at least 40 years old with multiple myeloma. The sequenced sample consisted of a population of CD138-negative cells sorted from bone marrow. The chain joins TRBV7-2 to TRBJ2-1; the match to TRBD1 covers 7 bases. The CDR3 DNA reads as TGTGCCAGCAGCTTTAAGGGGGCATACTACAATGAGCAGTTCTTC. It yields the protein CASSFKGAYYNEQFF.